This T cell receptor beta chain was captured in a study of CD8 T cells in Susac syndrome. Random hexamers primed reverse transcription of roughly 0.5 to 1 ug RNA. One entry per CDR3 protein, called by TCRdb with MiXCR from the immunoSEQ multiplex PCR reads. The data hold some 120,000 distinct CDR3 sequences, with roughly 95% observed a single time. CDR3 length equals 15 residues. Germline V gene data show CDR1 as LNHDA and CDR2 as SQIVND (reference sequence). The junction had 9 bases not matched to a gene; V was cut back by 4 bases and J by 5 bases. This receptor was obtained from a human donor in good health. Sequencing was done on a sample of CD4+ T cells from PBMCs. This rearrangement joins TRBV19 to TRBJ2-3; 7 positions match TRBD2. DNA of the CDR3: TGTGCCAGTAGTAGTCTGTCGGGGGGTAAAGATACGCAGTATTTT. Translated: CASSSLSGGKDTQYF.